The 3 T cell receptor beta chains given below trace back to one sample, sequenced in a study of patients and donors after allogeneic stem cell transplantation. TCRdb passed the RT-PCR reads through MiXCR, listing each CDR3 protein once. The sample records about 410,000 distinct CDR3 sequences, around 16% being singletons. The sample taken for sequencing was blood, either unsorted or a sorted T cell fraction (not recorded which). The source is a human donor who was either an allogeneic HSCT recipient or a stem cell or donor lymphocyte infusion donor (not recorded which). It is not recorded whose cells these are; they may come from a transplant donor.

The chain couples TRBV6-5 to TRBJ1-3; 7 nucleotides line up with TRBD1. Looked up from germline, CDR1 is MNHEY and CDR2 is SVGAGI. The CDR3 is 12 amino acids. With 6 bases clipped from V and 8 bases from J, the junction kept 4 bases outside the gene matches. CDR3 residues: CASSQGGYTIYF. For the CDR3, the DNA is TGTGCCAGCAGCCAAGGGGGCTACACCATATATTTT.

The chain has TRBV28 and TRBJ1-3, with 7 bases matching TRBD1. CDR3 length: 16 residues. The germline gives CDR1 MDHEN, CDR2 SYDVKM. Unmatched junction bases numbered 8, after V lost 4 bases and J lost 2 bases. The CDR3 DNA follows: TGTGCCAGCAGTTCGACAGGGTCTCCCACTGGAAACACCATATATTTT. As protein: CASSSTGSPTGNTIYF.

The chain recombines TRBV5-5 with TRBJ1-5; D gene uncertain. The V end was cut by 4 bases, the J end by 0 bases, with 8 bases between. The CDR3 loop spans 14 amino acids. Germline loops: CDR1 SGHKS, CDR2 YYEKEE (reference sequence). For the CDR3, the DNA is TGTGCCAGCAGCCTGGACCTTAGCAATCAGCCCCAGCATTTT. As protein: CASSLDLSNQPQHF.